The 15 T cell receptor beta chains presented below share a single source sample, sequenced in a study of T cell responses to AZD1222 COVID-19 vaccine. Clones were read by immunoSEQ multiplex PCR, and TCRdb kept only the in-frame ones, dropping some. The profile shows some 97,000 clones, 85% to 90% of them singletons. Specimen: peripheral blood, collected on day 0 of AZD1222 vaccination. These receptors came from an adult in good health.

The chain combines TRBV7-8 with TRBJ2-2; possible D gene TRBD2, 5 bases. The germline V gene encodes CDR1 SGHVS and CDR2 FQNEAQ. This CDR3 has 14 amino acids. Trimming took off 2 bases at V and 1 base at J, with 5 bases between the two ends. CDR3 sequence reads: CASSLRENTGELFF. CDR3 DNA sequence: TGTGCCAGCAGCTTACGGGAGAACACCGGGGAGCTGTTTTTT.

This clone was detected only once. The chain combines TRBV10-3 with TRBJ2-1; a possible D gene is TRBD2 (6 bases). Trimming shortened V by 6 bases and J by 6 bases, and 9 bases separated the two germline ends. CDR1 and CDR2 from the germline V gene are ENHRY and SYGVKD. CDR3 length: 12 amino acids. The DNA for the CDR3 is TGTGCCATCAGCCCGACTAGCAATGAGCAGTTCTTC. Its translation: CAISPTSNEQFF.

The gene calls are TRBV6-2 or TRBV6-3 and TRBJ2-6; D unresolved. The germline gives CDR1 MNHEY, CDR2 SVGEGT. V lost 5 bases and J lost 13, with 18 bases in between. CDR3 length: 14 amino acids. CDR3 in amino acids: CASSPPVVLGVLTF. As DNA, the CDR3 is TGTGCCAGCAGTCCGCCGGTCGTCCTTGGGGTCCTGACTTTC.

The gene calls are TRBV6-6 and TRBJ1-2, with D perhaps TRBD1 (6 bases). The CDR3 totals 15 residues. The germline V gene encodes CDR1 MNHNY and CDR2 SVGAGI (reference sequence). V was clipped by 0 bases and J by 0 bases, with 8 bases between them. CDR3 amino acids: CASSYSAGANYGYTF. Written as DNA, the CDR3 is TGTGCCAGCAGTTACTCGGCAGGGGCTAACTATGGCTACACCTTC.

The chain combines TRBV28 with TRBJ1-4, with 7 nucleotides matching TRBD1. With 6 bases clipped from V and 3 bases from J, the junction kept 4 bases outside the gene matches. This CDR3 contains 14 residues. Per germline, CDR1 MDHEN and CDR2 SYDVKM. The CDR3 sequence: CASRRGTANEKLFF. As DNA, the CDR3 is TGTGCCAGCAGGCGGGGGACAGCTAATGAAAAACTGTTTTTT.

A single count supports this clone. The gene calls are TRBV6-5 and TRBJ1-1; D may be TRBD1 (6 bases). Germline V gene lookup returns CDR1 MNHEY and CDR2 SVGAGI. V was trimmed by 6 bases and J by 6 bases, leaving 14 bases between them. The CDR3 runs to 13 residues. CDR3: CASRQGLRAEAFF. The CDR3 region has the DNA TGTGCCAGCAGACAGGGTCTGCGGGCTGAAGCTTTCTTT.

The genes are TRBV20-1 and TRBJ1-5; D not resolved. In germline, CDR1 is DFQATT, CDR2 SNEGSKA (reference sequence). CDR3 size: 15 residues. Trimming left V 3 bases short and J 5 bases short, with 17 bases between. CDR3 in amino acids: CSASGSAGADQPQHF. CDR3 DNA sequence: TGCAGTGCTAGTGGGTCAGCGGGCGCGGATCAGCCCCAGCATTTT.

CDR3 DNA: TGTGCCAGCAGCCCTCCCGGGACAGGGGATGAAAAACTGTTTTTT. Amino acid sequence: CASSPPGTGDEKLFF. This chain connects TRBV7-6 to TRBJ1-4; 10 bases are shared with TRBD1. V was pared by 5 bases and J by 6 bases, with 6 bases of the junction left unmatched. The length of the CDR3 is 15 residues. Germline CDR1 SGHVS, CDR2 FNYEAQ.

This clone appeared a few times. The gene calls are TRBV10-3 and TRBJ1-6; no clear D gene. Germline CDR1 ENHRY, CDR2 SYGVKD. The CDR3 spans 13 residues. V was clipped by 7 bases and J by 10 bases, with 14 bases between them. The DNA of the CDR3 is TGTGCCATCAAGGCAGGTCATCGATCACCCCTCCACTTT. Its translation: CAIKAGHRSPLHF.

The genes are TRBV30 and TRBJ1-5; 11 bases line up with TRBD1. Germline V gene sequence: CDR1 GTSNPN, CDR2 SVGIG (reference sequence). The junction had 1 base not matched to a gene; V was cut back by 0 bases and J by 6 bases. The CDR3 runs 14 residues. As DNA, the CDR3 is TGTGCCTGGAGTGTAGGGACAGGGGGTCAGCCCCAGCATTTT. Translation: CAWSVGTGGQPQHF.

The chain is built from TRBV15 and TRBJ1-2, with D perhaps TRBD1 (5 bases). Germline CDR1 is LNHNV and CDR2 is YYDKDF (reference sequence). V was shortened by 2 bases and J by 2 bases, with 12 bases between the two germline ends. The CDR3 is 15 amino acids. The CDR3 is CATSRPGTGNYGYTF. CDR3 in DNA: TGTGCCACCAGCAGACCGGGGACGGGAAACTATGGCTACACCTTC.

This clone was observed a few times. This chain connects TRBV2 to TRBJ1-1, with D possibly TRBD1 on 6 matching bases. Trimming removed 6 bases at V and 11 bases at J, with 25 bases between. CDR3 length: 15 residues. Germline CDR1 is SNHLY and CDR2 is FYNNEI. The CDR3, as DNA: TGTGCCAGCAGCCCCGACAACTCGGGACATCGCCTCGCTTTCTTT. It encodes CASSPDNSGHRLAFF.

The V call is TRBV18, the J call TRBJ1-2; the D gene is possibly TRBD1 (5 bases). The CDR3 length is 15 residues. Germline V gene sequence: CDR1 KGHSH, CDR2 LQKENI. V lost 4 bases, J lost 4 bases, and 16 bases lay in between. The CDR3 spells CASSLPGQGAYGYTF. In DNA, the CDR3 is TGTGCCAGCTCACTCCCCGGACAAGGGGCCTATGGCTACACCTTC.

This chain joins TRBV7-9 and TRBJ2-7; a weak D match, TRBD1 (5 bases). CDR1 and CDR2 from the germline V gene are SEHNR and FQNEAQ (reference sequence). The CDR3 has 14 amino acids. Trimming stripped 1 base from V and 0 bases from J, with 7 bases between. CDR3 loop: CASSLGRDSYEQYF. CDR3 sequence (DNA): TGTGCCAGCAGCTTAGGCAGGGACTCCTACGAGCAGTACTTC.

The chain has TRBV19 and TRBJ2-3; TRBD2 agrees at 7 bases. V shed 5 bases, J shed 2 bases, and the junction held 4 bases outside the gene matches. From germline, CDR1 is LNHDA and CDR2 SQIVND (reference sequence). The CDR3 runs to 14 residues. The CDR3 reads CASSVLATTDTQYF. CDR3 bases: TGTGCCAGTAGTGTACTAGCGACCACAGATACGCAGTATTTT.